These 11 T cell receptor beta chains originate from one sample sequenced in a study of T cells in Graves' hyperthyroidism and ophthalmopathy. Authors of the study amplified TCR beta CDR3 regions from RNA transcripts. In the first-round RT-PCR of the TCR CDR3, the HTBI primer set was used. A single record per CDR3 protein comes from TCRdb applying MiXCR to the multiplex PCR reads. The sample includes around 290,000 distinct CDR3 sequences, roughly 13% seen only once; the top ten take roughly 7.9%. The sequenced sample consisted of blood. The receptors derive from a woman in her thirties or forties with Graves' hyperthyroidism.

This clonotype has ten or more counts. V and J are TRBV12-3 or TRBV12-4 and TRBJ2-5, with 13 nucleotides matching TRBD2. This CDR3 is 15 amino acids long. Trimming cost V 6 bases and J 5 bases; bases outside gene matches: 6. CDR3 protein: CASRIGLAGVETQYF. The DNA for the CDR3 is TGTGCCAGCAGGATCGGACTAGCGGGAGTTGAGACCCAGTACTTC.

This clonotype was detected ten times or more. A much bigger clone sits one base away, suggesting this may be a read error. The conserved final phenylalanine or tryptophan is absent from the CDR3, which likely points to a read error. This rearrangement joins TRBV12-3 or TRBV12-4 to TRBJ1-1, with 7 positions matching TRBD1. CDR3 size: 14 residues. With 5 bases clipped from V and 0 bases from J, the junction kept 3 bases outside the gene matches. The CDR3 spells CASSKGTVNTEAFL. CDR3 coding DNA: TGTGCCAGCAGTAAAGGGACAGTGAACACTGAAGCTTTCCTT.

This clonotype appeared many times. The chain uses TRBV10-3 and TRBJ1-2, with 10 bases identical to TRBD1. Germline assignment: CDR1 ENHRY and CDR2 SYGVKD. The length of the CDR3 is 15 residues. V trimming: 7 bases; J trimming: 3 bases; junction bases outside the gene matches: 8. CDR3 DNA: TGTGCCATCACCGAGGGGGACAGGGGATACTATGGCTACACCTTC. Translation: CAITEGDRGYYGYTF.

This chain's CDR3 is CASSLGAGADTQYF. The CDR3 DNA follows: TGTGCCAGCAGCTTGGGAGCGGGAGCAGATACGCAGTATTTT. The chain joins TRBV5-8 to TRBJ2-3; 8 positions agree with TRBD2. J lost 4 bases, V lost 0 bases, and 1 base had no gene match. The V gene's germline CDR1 is SGHTS and CDR2 YDEGEE. The CDR3 runs 14 residues.

This clonotype was seen repeatedly, ten times or more. The chain couples TRBV7-3 to TRBJ1-2; D is possibly TRBD1 (5 bases). Trimming shortened V by 0 bases and J by 8 bases, and 10 bases separated the two germline ends. The CDR3 has 13 residues. Germline lookup yields CDR1 SGHTA and CDR2 FQGTGA. The CDR3 DNA sequence: TGTGCCAGCAGCTTAACCTCGGGGGGAGGCTACACCTTC. It encodes CASSLTSGGGYTF.

This clonotype was seen a handful of times. The rearrangement links TRBV10-2 to TRBJ1-6; D call uncertain. CDR3 size: 14 residues. V was clipped by 5 bases and J by 5 bases, with 10 bases between them. From germline, CDR1 is WSHSY and CDR2 SAAADI. CDR3 sequence (DNA): TGCGCCAGCAGTTGGACGGCTAATAATTCACCCCTCCACTTT. It translates to CASSWTANNSPLHF.

This clonotype has ten or more counts. The chain links TRBV20-1 to TRBJ1-6; 11 nucleotides agree with TRBD1. Germline lookup yields CDR1 DFQATT and CDR2 SNEGSKA (reference sequence). The CDR3 runs 18 residues. V gave up 3 bases and J gave up 0 bases; unmatched junction bases: 7. The CDR3 DNA follows: TGCAGTGCTAGCTCCCGGACAGGGGGCAGCTCCTATAATTCACCCCTCCACTTT. Translation: CSASSRTGGSSYNSPLHF.

This clonotype was detected ten times or more. This sequence joins TRBV24-1 and TRBJ2-7, with D uncertain. This CDR3 has 14 residues. Trimming took off 4 bases at V and 1 base at J, with 10 bases between the two ends. Germline lookup yields CDR1 KGHDR and CDR2 SFDVKD. In nucleotides, the CDR3 is TGTGCCACCAGTGACCCGACCCAATCCTACGAGCAGTACTTC. It yields the protein CATSDPTQSYEQYF.

This chain connects TRBV5-6 to TRBJ2-7; D tentatively reads TRBD1 or TRBD2 (6 bases each). The CDR3 is made up of 16 amino acids. The V end was cut by 3 bases, the J end by 4 bases, with 20 bases between. Germline lookup yields CDR1 SGHDT and CDR2 YYEEEE. CDR3 loop: CASSSEYRGAGYEQYF. CDR3 coding DNA: TGTGCCAGCAGCTCAGAGTATAGGGGGGCCGGGTACGAGCAGTACTTC.

This clonotype was picked up many times. The chain joins TRBV6-2 or TRBV6-3 to TRBJ1-2; 8 bases align to TRBD1. The germline V gene has CDR1 MNHEY and CDR2 SVGEGT. After removal of 10 bases from V and 3 bases from J, the junction contained 13 bases not matched to a gene. The CDR3 extends over 15 amino acids. Written as DNA, the CDR3 is TGTGCCACCTCGCCGTCCACAGGGGGATACTATGGCTACACCTTC. Amino acid sequence: CATSPSTGGYYGYTF.

To note about this clonotype: A much larger clone is a single base away; this may be a read error. The rearrangement joins TRBV5-4 to TRBJ2-5; a weak D match, TRBD2 (5 bases). Per the germline V gene, CDR1 is SGHNT and CDR2 is YYREEE (reference sequence). The CDR3 consists of 13 residues. The CDR3, as DNA: TGTGCCAGCAGCCAAGCGGTACAAGAGAGCCAGTACTTC. This gives the protein CASSQAVQESQYF.